A single sample is the source of the 4 T cell receptor beta chains below, sequenced in a study of cytomegalovirus exposure and HLA in healthy donors. PCR amplification relied on 60 Vbeta primers (plus 13 Jbeta primers). Repertoires were generated with immunoSEQ multiplex PCR, while TCRdb's copy carries only in-frame clones and drops some. The sample shows under 130,000 clones, nearly 15% of them seen only once. The sequencing sample was made of PBMCs. The receptors derive from a female donor in good health and CMV-seronegative.

The rearrangement uses TRBV7-8 and TRBJ1-5, with a possible D match to TRBD1 (6 bases). Trimming removed 1 base from V and 9 bases from J, with 16 bases in between. Germline V CDR1 and CDR2: SGHVS, FQNEAQ. The CDR3 is 15 residues long. CDR3 sequence: CASSLDRAPVLPQHF. CDR3 in DNA: TGTGCCAGCAGCTTAGACAGGGCCCCTGTACTGCCCCAGCATTTT.

This clone appeared once. The chain combines TRBV6-6 with TRBJ2-3, with 7 bases aligning to TRBD2. The germline CDR1 and CDR2 sequences are MNHNY and SVGAGI (reference sequence). This CDR3 is built from 15 residues. With 8 bases clipped from V and 3 bases from J, the junction kept 11 bases outside the gene matches. CDR3 amino acids: CASSLGGRRTDTQYF. DNA of the CDR3: TGTGCCAGCTCCCTGGGGGGGAGAAGGACAGATACGCAGTATTTT.

The chain carries TRBV7-2 and TRBJ2-3; 7 bases map to TRBD2. The ends lost 5 bases at V and 6 bases at J; junction bases unmatched: 11. Germline V gene lookup returns CDR1 SGHTA and CDR2 FQGNSA. The CDR3 contains 15 residues. CDR3 nucleotides: TGTGCCAGCAGCGCGTATCGGGGCGGGAGTGATACGCAGTATTTT. This encodes CASSAYRGGSDTQYF.

This clone has just a few counts. The V call is TRBV30, the J call TRBJ1-6, with D unclear. The CDR3 has 15 amino acids. The ends were cut back, 0 bases at V and 5 bases at J, with 11 bases in the middle. Germline loops: CDR1 GTSNPN, CDR2 SVGIG (reference sequence). The CDR3, as DNA: TGTGCCTGGAGTGTAGCCGGGTTCAATAATTCACCCCTCCACTTT. Residues: CAWSVAGFNNSPLHF.